Shown below are 3 T cell receptor beta chains from a single sample sequenced in a study of cytomegalovirus exposure and HLA in healthy donors. This PCR relied on a set of 60 Vbeta primers and 13 Jbeta primers. Here immunoSEQ multiplex PCR was the method, and the copy in TCRdb shows in-frame clones only, minus some. The sample records some 130,000 clones, 75% to 85% being singletons. Specimen: PBMCs. The receptor set was obtained from a male donor in good health and CMV-seropositive.

This clone was seen once. The chain combines TRBV14 with TRBJ2-5; D is unclear. The end of the DNA is better explained by TRBJ2-7, so the J call may be wrong. Germline V gives CDR1 SGHDN, CDR2 FVKESK. The CDR3 runs 15 residues. The CDR3 nucleotides are TGTGCCAGCAGCCAAGATCAGCGATACCTCTACGAGCAGTACTTC. This gives the protein CASSQDQRYLYEQYF.

The chain joins TRBV27 to TRBJ2-1; 11 bases are shared with TRBD2. The CDR3 has 17 residues. Germline V CDR1 and CDR2: MNHEY, SMNVEV (reference sequence). V was pared by 0 bases and J by 7 bases, with 8 bases of the junction left unmatched. As DNA, the CDR3 is TGTGCCAGCAGTTTATCGTACACTAGCGGGAGATGGAATGAGCAGTTCTTC. Its protein product is CASSLSYTSGRWNEQFF.

The chain is built from TRBV5-6 and TRBJ2-1; TRBD2 is a possible D gene (5 bases). CDR1 and CDR2 from the germline V gene are SGHDT and YYEEEE. The CDR3 loop spans 13 amino acids. The V end lost 4 bases, the J end lost 8 bases, and 13 bases lay between the germline ends. The CDR3 coding sequence is TGTGCCAGCAGCATAGGACTCCCTCATGAGCAGTTCTTC. Translated, it gives CASSIGLPHEQFF.